This T cell receptor (beta chain) was recovered during a study of regulatory T cells in long-lasting Graves disease. The time point is: newly diagnosed GD, antithyroid drugs for less than 3 months. After RNA was extracted from PBMCs, the TCR library was made from it. According to the study, TCR beta libraries were built with iRepertoire HTBI primers and CDR3-region Arm-PCR. Each CDR3 protein gets one entry after TCRdb re-called the multiplex PCR reads with MiXCR. Of 360,000 or so distinct CDR3 sequences in the sample, 10% to 15% were seen once. The sample holds many counts of this clonotype. This CDR3 is built from 17 residues. Germline lookup yields CDR1 SGHTA and CDR2 FQGTGA. V lost 0 bases, J lost 6 bases, and 8 bases stayed unmatched. Separately, the same data were catalogued under a study of T cells in Graves' hyperthyroidism and ophthalmopathy.

The chain combines TRBV7-3 with TRBJ2-2; 9 bases match TRBD1. Sequencing used peripheral blood mononuclear cells (PBMCs), obtained at new diagnosis, from a patient treated with antithyroid drugs. This sequence originates from a woman aged 18-30 years with Graves disease. Here the CDR3 reads CASSLTPGQGTAGELFF. The CDR3 nucleotides read TGTGCCAGCAGCTTAACCCCTGGACAGGGGACGGCCGGGGAGCTGTTTTTT.